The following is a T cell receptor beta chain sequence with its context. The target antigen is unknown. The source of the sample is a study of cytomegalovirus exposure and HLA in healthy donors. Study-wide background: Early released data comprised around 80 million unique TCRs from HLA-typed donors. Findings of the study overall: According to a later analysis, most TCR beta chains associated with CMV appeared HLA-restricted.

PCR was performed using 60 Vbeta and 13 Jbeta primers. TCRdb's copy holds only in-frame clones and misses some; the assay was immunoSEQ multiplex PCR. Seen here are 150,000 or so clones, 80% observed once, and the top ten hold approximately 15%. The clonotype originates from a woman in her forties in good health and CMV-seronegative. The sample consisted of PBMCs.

DNA for the CDR3: TGTGCCAGCAGAAGGACAGGGGAATACGGCTACACCTTC. Protein sequence: CASRRTGEYGYTF. V gene TRBV5-6 combines with J gene TRBJ1-2, with 9 nucleotides matching TRBD1. Trimming removed 5 bases from V and 8 bases from J; junction bases left unmatched: 7. The germline V gene has CDR1 SGHDT and CDR2 YYEEEE. The CDR3 contains 13 residues.